Each of the 13 T cell receptor beta chains below was sequenced from the same sample in a study of T cell clonotyping in hematopoietic cell transplantation (TCRdb year 2021). This specimen's time point label, per the study, means: recipient sample about 28 days before transplant, after cytoreduction. Preparation of the library involved the immunoSEQ multiplex PCR assay. TCRdb's version of the immuneACCESS table is confined to in-frame rearrangements and falls short of the full clone set. An unresolved V gene accounts for under half of the shortfall where checked; the remainder is of unknown origin. The sample table lists thousands of clones, less than 90% of them with a count of one. The ten largest make up 25% to 35% of the sample. The material was peripheral blood mononuclear cells, obtained before stem cell transplant. The receptors come from an older woman with acute myeloid leukemia. Some clones in this sample may be carry-over from other donors' samples.

The chain carries TRBV7-9 and TRBJ2-6; D ambiguous. Germline V CDR1 and CDR2: SEHNR, FQNEAQ (reference sequence). With 4 bases removed from V and 4 bases from J, the gap between germline ends came to 2 bases. This CDR3 spans 12 amino acids. CDR3 nucleotide sequence: TGTGCCAGCAGCTCCGGGGCCAACGTCCTGACTTTC. This sequence encodes CASSSGANVLTF.

The chain uses TRBV23-1 and TRBJ2-2; D remains ambiguous. TRBV23-1 is designated an ORF whose function remains uncertain. Trimming stripped 6 bases from V and 4 bases from J, with 12 bases between. This CDR3 contains 14 residues. The CDR3 protein is CASSPNITTGELFF. CDR3 sequence (DNA): TGCGCCAGCAGCCCTAACATCACCACCGGGGAGCTGTTTTTT.

The chain is built from TRBV28 and TRBJ2-3; D is unresolved. From germline, CDR1 is MDHEN and CDR2 SYDVKM. CDR3 size: 14 residues. V was trimmed by 6 bases and J by 8 bases, leaving 18 bases between them. CDR3 DNA sequence: TGTGCCAGCAGCCCTGTTTCGTCACTGGGTACGCAGTATTTT. It is translated as CASSPVSSLGTQYF. Supplemented by reference TRBV28 and TRBJ2-3, the full variable domain reads DVKVTQSSRYLVKRTGEKVFLECVQDMDHENMFWYRQDPGLGLRLIYFSYDVKMKEKGDIPEGYSVSREKKERFSLILESASTNQTSMYLCASSPVSSLGTQYFGPGTRLTVL.

The genes are TRBV27 and TRBJ1-5; D uncertain. The germline V and J ends were trimmed by 0 bases and 0 bases, with 12 bases remaining between them. CDR1 is MNHEY and CDR2 is SMNVEV in the germline V gene (reference sequence). The CDR3 spans 17 residues. The chain's CDR3 is CASSLSGGRHSNQPQHF. CDR3 coding DNA: TGTGCCAGCAGTTTATCTGGAGGCAGGCATAGCAATCAGCCCCAGCATTTT.

This clone has only one observation. The V call is TRBV10-3, the J call TRBJ2-3, with D possibly TRBD2 on 6 matching bases. V shed 2 bases and J shed 6 bases, with 12 bases lying between them. Per germline, CDR1 ENHRY and CDR2 SYGVKD. CDR3 length equals 14 residues. Written as DNA, the CDR3 is TGTGCCATCAGTGAGGGGGGACTGGGGGATACGCAGTATTTT. It translates to CAISEGGLGDTQYF.

The rearrangement links TRBV5-1 to TRBJ1-1; D gene uncertain. CDR3 length: 13 residues. The ends were cut back, 1 base at V and 4 bases at J, with 8 bases in the middle. CDR1 is SGHRS and CDR2 is YFSETQ in the germline V gene. In nucleotides, the CDR3 is TGCGCCAGCAGCTTGTATAGGGCCACTGAAGCTTTCTTT. It encodes CASSLYRATEAFF.

This clone was counted only a few times. This chain joins TRBV5-5 and TRBJ1-6; unclear D gene. The V and J ends lost 3 bases and 5 bases respectively, with 9 bases between them. CDR3 size: 14 residues. Germline CDR1 is SGHKS and CDR2 is YYEKEE (reference sequence). CDR3 loop: CASSSWTDNSPLHF. The CDR3 nucleotides are TGTGCCAGCAGCTCCTGGACCGATAATTCACCCCTCCACTTT.

CDR3 in DNA: TGTGCCAGTAGGGGGACAGGGCGGACCGGGGAGCTGTTTTTT. This codes for CASRGTGRTGELFF. The gene calls are TRBV19 and TRBJ2-2; 9 bases are a match to TRBD1. The CDR3 has 14 residues. Germline trimming cut 6 bases from V and 5 bases from J; bases unmatched to any gene: 4. Germline assignment: CDR1 LNHDA and CDR2 SQIVND (reference sequence).

The genes are TRBV7-8 and TRBJ2-7, with 9 bases lining up with TRBD1. The CDR3 length is 18 residues. Per the germline V gene, CDR1 is SGHVS and CDR2 is FQNEAQ. V gave up 0 bases and J gave up 5 bases; unmatched junction bases: 14. CDR3 loop: CASSLAYIDRGGDNEQYV. As DNA, the CDR3 is TGTGCCAGCAGCTTAGCCTACATTGACAGGGGGGGGGATAACGAGCAGTACGTC.

J is TRBJ2-7 and V is TRBV11-2; D is undetermined. The CDR3 is made up of 14 amino acids. Between the trimmed V and J ends, which lost 2 bases and 3 bases, there was a span of 11 bases. The germline V gene encodes CDR1 SGHAT and CDR2 FQNNGV. The DNA of the CDR3 is TGTGCCAGCAGCTTATTAGGGAAAATCTACGAGCAGTACTTC. This encodes CASSLLGKIYEQYF.

The chain couples TRBV7-9 to TRBJ2-7; possibly TRBD1 for D (5 bases). The germline CDR1 and CDR2 sequences are SEHNR and FQNEAQ (reference sequence). The CDR3 covers 13 residues. Deletions cut 2 bases from V and 3 bases from J, with 8 bases between. CDR3 amino acids: CASSLRDSYEQYF. CDR3 in DNA: TGTGCCAGCAGCTTACGCGACAGCTACGAGCAGTACTTC.

The gene calls are TRBV7-2 and TRBJ1-1, with TRBD1 as a possible D gene (6 bases). The CDR3 runs to 16 residues. In germline, CDR1 is SGHTA, CDR2 FQGNSA. With 3 bases removed from V and 0 bases from J, the gap between germline ends came to 14 bases. The CDR3 nucleotides read TGTGCCAGCAGCTTCGGGGGCCCGCGCATGAACACTGAAGCTTTCTTT. It yields the protein CASSFGGPRMNTEAFF.

This clone was picked up one time. The rearrangement joins TRBV21-1 to TRBJ1-4. TRBV21-1 constitutes a pseudogene. The CDR3 consists of 17 residues. CDR3 nucleotide sequence: TGTGCCAGCAGCAGGCGAGCCTCAGGAAGGAGGAATGAAAAACTGTTTTTT. Its translation is CASSRRASGRRNEKLFF.